The clone carrying this T cell receptor beta chain was recorded only once. This specimen belongs to a study of OX40 agonist ivuxolimab in advanced cancers. Only in-frame clones appear in the TCRdb table, and some are missing; sequencing was by immunoSEQ multiplex PCR. The sample contains about 58,000 clones, roughly 88% of which appear only once. V gave up 6 bases and J gave up 9 bases, with 17 bases separating them. The germline V gene has CDR1 MDHEN and CDR2 SYDVKM. The CDR3 covers 13 residues. The source of this sequence is an adult with an advanced solid tumor such as melanoma, head and neck, liver or kidney cancer. The J gene is TRBJ2-5, the V gene TRBV28; the D gene is possibly TRBD2 (5 bases). This specimen consisted of CD4+ or CD8+ T cells sorted from blood, obtained in a trial of the OX40 agonist ivuxolimab. The CDR3 region has the DNA TGTGCCAGCAGCCGGACGGCTCCAGCGGCCCAGTACTTC. This gives the protein CASSRTAPAAQYF.